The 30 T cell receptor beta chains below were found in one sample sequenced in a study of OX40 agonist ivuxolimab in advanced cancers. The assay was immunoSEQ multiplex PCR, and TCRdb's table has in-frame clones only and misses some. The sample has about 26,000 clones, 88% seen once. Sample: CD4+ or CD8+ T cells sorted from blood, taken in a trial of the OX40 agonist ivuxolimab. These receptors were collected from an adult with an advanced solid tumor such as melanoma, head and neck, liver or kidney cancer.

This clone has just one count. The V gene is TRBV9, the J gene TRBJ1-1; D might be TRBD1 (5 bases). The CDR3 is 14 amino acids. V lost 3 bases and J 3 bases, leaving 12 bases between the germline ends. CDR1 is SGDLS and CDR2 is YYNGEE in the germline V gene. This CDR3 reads CASSGYQGDTEAFF. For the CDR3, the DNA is TGTGCCAGCAGCGGATACCAGGGAGACACTGAAGCTTTCTTT. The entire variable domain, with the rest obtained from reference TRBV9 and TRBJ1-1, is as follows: DSGVTQTPKHLITATGQRVTLRCSPRSGDLSVYWYQQSLDQGLQFLIQYYNGEERAKGNILERFSAQQFPDLHSELNLSSLELGDSALYFCASSGYQGDTEAFFGQGTRLTVV.

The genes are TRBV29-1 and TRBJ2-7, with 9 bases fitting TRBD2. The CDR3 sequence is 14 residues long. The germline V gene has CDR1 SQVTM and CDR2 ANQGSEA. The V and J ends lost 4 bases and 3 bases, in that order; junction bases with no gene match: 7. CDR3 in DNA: TGCAGCGTTGGTGTAGCGGGAGAAGGCTACGAGCAGTACTTC. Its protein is CSVGVAGEGYEQYF.

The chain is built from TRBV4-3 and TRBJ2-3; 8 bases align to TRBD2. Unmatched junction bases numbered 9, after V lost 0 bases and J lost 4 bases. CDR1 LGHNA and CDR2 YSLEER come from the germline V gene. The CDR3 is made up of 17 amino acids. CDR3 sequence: CASSQDFGGVFADTQYF. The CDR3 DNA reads TGCGCCAGCAGCCAAGATTTCGGGGGGGTATTTGCAGATACGCAGTATTTT.

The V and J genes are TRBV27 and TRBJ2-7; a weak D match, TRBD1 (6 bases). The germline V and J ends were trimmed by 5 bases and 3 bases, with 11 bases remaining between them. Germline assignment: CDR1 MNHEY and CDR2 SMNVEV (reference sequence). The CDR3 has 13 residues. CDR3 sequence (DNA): TGTGCCAGCAGTCCTCAGGGGATCTACGAGCAGTACTTC. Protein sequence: CASSPQGIYEQYF.

The CDR3 DNA is TGCGCCAGCAGCCATCCCAGGGGGCGCGGTAGCAATCAGCCCCAGCATTTT. Protein sequence: CASSHPRGRGSNQPQHF. This chain joins TRBV4-3 and TRBJ1-5; TRBD1 matches at 8 bases. V was pared by 3 bases and J by 0 bases, with 7 bases of the junction left unmatched. Germline CDR1 LGHNA, CDR2 YSLEER. The CDR3 sequence is 17 residues long.

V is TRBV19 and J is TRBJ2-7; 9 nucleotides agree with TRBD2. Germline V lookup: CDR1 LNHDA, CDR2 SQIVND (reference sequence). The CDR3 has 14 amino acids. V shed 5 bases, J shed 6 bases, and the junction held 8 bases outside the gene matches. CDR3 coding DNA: TGTGCCAGTAGTCTCACCCCGACTAGCGGCGAGCAGTACTTC. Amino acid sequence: CASSLTPTSGEQYF.

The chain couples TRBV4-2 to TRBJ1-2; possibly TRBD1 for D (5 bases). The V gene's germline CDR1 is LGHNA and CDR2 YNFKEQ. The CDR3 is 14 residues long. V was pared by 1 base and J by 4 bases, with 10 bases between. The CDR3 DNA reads TGTGCCAGCAGCCAAGGGGGGTCGTCCTATGGCTACACCTTC. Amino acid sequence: CASSQGGSSYGYTF.

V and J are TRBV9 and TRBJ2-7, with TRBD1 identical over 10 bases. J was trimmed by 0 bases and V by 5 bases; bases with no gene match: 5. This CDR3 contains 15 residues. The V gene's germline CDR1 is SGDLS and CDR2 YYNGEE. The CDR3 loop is CASSFRDRGSYEQYF. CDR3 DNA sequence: TGTGCCAGCAGTTTCCGGGACAGGGGCTCCTACGAGCAGTACTTC.

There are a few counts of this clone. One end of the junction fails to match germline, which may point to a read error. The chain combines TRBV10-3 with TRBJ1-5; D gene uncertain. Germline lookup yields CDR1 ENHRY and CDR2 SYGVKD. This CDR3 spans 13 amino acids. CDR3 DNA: TGTGCCATCAGTGAGTCGATCGGAGGGCCGGCTAAGTTT. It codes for CAISESIGGPAKF.

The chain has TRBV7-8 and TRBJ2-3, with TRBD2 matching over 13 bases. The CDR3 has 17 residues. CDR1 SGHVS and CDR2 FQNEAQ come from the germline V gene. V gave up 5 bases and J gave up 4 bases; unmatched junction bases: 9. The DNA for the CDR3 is TGTGCCAGCAGCCCCTGGACTAGCGGGAGATGGCCAGATACGCAGTATTTT. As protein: CASSPWTSGRWPDTQYF.

The DNA for the CDR3 is TGTGCCAGCAGCCACGGACTGCATACCTACGAGCAGTACTTC. Amino acid sequence: CASSHGLHTYEQYF. This chain connects TRBV7-9 to TRBJ2-7; a weak D match, TRBD2 (5 bases). From germline, CDR1 is SEHNR and CDR2 FQNEAQ (reference sequence). This CDR3 comprises 14 residues. V was cut by 5 bases and J by 2 bases, with 13 bases left in between. Full variable domain (remainder filled in from reference TRBV7-9 and TRBJ2-7): DTGVSQNPRHKITKRGQNVTFRCDPISEHNRLYWYRQTLGQGPEFLTYFQNEAQLEKSRLLSDRFSAERPKGSFSTLEIQRTEQGDSAMYLCASSHGLHTYEQYFGPGTRLTVT.

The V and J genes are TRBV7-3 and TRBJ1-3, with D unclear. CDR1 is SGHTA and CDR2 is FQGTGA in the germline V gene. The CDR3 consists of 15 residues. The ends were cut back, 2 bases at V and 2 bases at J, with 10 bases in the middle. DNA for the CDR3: TGTGCCAGCAGCTTAGCTGGGGATACTGGAAACACCATATATTTT. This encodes CASSLAGDTGNTIYF.

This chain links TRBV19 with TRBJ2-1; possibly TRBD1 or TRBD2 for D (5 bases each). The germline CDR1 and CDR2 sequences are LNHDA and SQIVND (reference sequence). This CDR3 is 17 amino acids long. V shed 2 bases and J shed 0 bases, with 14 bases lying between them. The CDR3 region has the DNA TGTGCCAGTAGTATAACCGCCGGGGACGACTCCTACAATGAGCAGTTCTTC. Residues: CASSITAGDDSYNEQFF.

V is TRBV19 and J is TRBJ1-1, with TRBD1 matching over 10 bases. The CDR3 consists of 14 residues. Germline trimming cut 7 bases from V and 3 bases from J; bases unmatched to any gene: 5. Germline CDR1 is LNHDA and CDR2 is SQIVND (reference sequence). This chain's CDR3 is CASTLTGGYTEAFF. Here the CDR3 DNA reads TGTGCCAGTACCCTGACAGGGGGCTACACTGAAGCTTTCTTT.

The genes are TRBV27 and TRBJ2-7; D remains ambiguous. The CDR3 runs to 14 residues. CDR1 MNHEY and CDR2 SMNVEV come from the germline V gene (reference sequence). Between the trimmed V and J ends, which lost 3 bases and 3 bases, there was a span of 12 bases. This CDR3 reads CASSLGRKIYEQYF. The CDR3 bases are TGTGCCAGCAGTTTGGGCAGAAAAATCTACGAGCAGTACTTC.

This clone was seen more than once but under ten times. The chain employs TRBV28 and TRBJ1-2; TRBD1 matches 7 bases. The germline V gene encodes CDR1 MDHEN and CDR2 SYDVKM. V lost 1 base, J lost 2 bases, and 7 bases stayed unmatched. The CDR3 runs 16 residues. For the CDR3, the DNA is TGTGCCAGCAGTTTATCAGAGGGGGCGCACAACTATGGCTACACCTTC. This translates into CASSLSEGAHNYGYTF.

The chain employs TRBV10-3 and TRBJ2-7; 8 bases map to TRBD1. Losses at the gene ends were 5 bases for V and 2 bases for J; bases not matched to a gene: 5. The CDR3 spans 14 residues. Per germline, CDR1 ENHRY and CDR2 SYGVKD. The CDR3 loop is CAISSGQGPYEQYF. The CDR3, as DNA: TGTGCCATCAGTAGTGGACAGGGACCCTACGAGCAGTACTTC.

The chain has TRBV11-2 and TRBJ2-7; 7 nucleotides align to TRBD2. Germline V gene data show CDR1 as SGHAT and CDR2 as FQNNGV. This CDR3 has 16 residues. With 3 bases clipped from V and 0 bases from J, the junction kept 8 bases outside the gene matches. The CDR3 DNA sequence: TGTGCCAGCAGCTTTTGGAGACGGGGGGTCTCCTACGAGCAGTACTTC. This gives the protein CASSFWRRGVSYEQYF.

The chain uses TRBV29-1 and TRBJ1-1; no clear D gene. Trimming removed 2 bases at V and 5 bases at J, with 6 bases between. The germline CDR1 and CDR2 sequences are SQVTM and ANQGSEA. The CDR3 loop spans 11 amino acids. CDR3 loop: CSVESPTEAFF. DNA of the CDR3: TGCAGCGTTGAATCCCCGACTGAAGCTTTCTTT.

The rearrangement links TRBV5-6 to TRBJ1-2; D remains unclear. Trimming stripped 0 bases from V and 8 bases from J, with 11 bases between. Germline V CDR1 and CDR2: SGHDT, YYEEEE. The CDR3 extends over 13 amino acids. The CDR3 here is CASSLGAGKGYTF. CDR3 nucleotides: TGTGCCAGCAGCTTGGGTGCTGGGAAGGGCTACACCTTC.

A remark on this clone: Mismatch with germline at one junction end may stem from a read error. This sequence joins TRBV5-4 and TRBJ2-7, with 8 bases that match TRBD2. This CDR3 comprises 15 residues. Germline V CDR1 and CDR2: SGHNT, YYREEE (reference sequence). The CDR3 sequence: CASSQETGGPYEQYF. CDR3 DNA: TGCGCCAGCAGCCAAGAAACGGGGGGGCCCTACGAGCAGTACTTC.

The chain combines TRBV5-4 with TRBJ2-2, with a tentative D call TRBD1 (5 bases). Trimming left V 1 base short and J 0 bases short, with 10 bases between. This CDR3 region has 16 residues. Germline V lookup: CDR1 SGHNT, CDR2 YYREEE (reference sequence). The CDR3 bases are TGTGCCAGCAGCTTGCAGGGTTCTGCGAACACCGGGGAGCTGTTTTTT. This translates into CASSLQGSANTGELFF.

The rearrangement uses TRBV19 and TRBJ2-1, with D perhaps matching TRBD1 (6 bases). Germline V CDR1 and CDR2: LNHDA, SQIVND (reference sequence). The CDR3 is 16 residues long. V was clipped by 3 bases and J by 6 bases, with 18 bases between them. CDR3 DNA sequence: TGTGCCAGTAGTATCGGATCACCACAGGGTGGCAATGAGCAGTTCTTC. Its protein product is CASSIGSPQGGNEQFF.

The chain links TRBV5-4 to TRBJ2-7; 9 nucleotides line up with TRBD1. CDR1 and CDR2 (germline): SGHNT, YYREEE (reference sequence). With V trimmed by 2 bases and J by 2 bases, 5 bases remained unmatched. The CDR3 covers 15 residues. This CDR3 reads CASSLQGAWAYEQYF. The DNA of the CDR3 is TGTGCCAGCAGCTTACAGGGGGCATGGGCCTACGAGCAGTACTTC.

CDR3 region: CASSHRDGSSYEQYF. The CDR3 DNA is TGTGCCAGTAGTCACCGGGACGGAAGCTCCTACGAGCAGTACTTC. The V gene is TRBV19, the J gene TRBJ2-7, with D perhaps given as TRBD1 or TRBD2 (5 bases each). V was trimmed by 5 bases and J by 0 bases, leaving 14 bases between them. Germline values: CDR1 LNHDA, CDR2 SQIVND (reference sequence). The CDR3 has 15 residues.

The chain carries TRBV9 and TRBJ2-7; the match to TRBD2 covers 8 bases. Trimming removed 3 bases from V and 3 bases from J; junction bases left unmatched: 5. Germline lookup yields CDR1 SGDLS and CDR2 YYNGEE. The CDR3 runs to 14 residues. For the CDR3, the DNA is TGTGCCAGCAGCGACACTAGCGGAGGCTACGAGCAGTACTTC. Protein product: CASSDTSGGYEQYF. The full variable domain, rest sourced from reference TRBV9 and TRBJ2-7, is DSGVTQTPKHLITATGQRVTLRCSPRSGDLSVYWYQQSLDQGLQFLIQYYNGEERAKGNILERFSAQQFPDLHSELNLSSLELGDSALYFCASSDTSGGYEQYFGPGTRLTVT.

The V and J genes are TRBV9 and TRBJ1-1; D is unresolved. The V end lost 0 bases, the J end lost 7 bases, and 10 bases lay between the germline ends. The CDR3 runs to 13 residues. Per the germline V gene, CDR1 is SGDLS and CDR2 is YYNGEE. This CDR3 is CASSVGSGSEAFF. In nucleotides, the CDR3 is TGTGCCAGCAGCGTAGGGTCGGGTAGTGAAGCTTTCTTT.

CDR3 sequence (DNA): TGTGCCAGCAGCCCCTATGGGGGCGGGAACACTGAAGCTTTCTTT. As protein: CASSPYGGGNTEAFF. The chain has TRBV7-3 and TRBJ1-1; tentatively, D is TRBD1 (6 bases). V lost 5 bases and J 1 base, leaving 14 bases between the germline ends. CDR1 and CDR2 (germline): SGHTA, FQGTGA. The CDR3 loop spans 15 amino acids.

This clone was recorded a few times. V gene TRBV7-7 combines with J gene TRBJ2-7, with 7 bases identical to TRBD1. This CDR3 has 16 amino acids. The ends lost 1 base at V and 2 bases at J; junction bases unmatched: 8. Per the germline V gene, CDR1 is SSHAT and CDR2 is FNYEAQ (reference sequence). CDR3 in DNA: TGTGCCAGCAGCTTAGAGCCAGGGCAGGGGGCCTACGAGCAGTACTTC. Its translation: CASSLEPGQGAYEQYF. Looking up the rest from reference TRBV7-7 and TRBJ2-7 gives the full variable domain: GAGVSQSPRYKVTKRGQDVTLRCDPISSHATLYWYQQALGQGPEFLTYFNYEAQPDKSGLPSDRFSAERPEGSISTLTIQRTEQRDSAMYRCASSLEPGQGAYEQYFGPGTRLTVT.

For the CDR3, the DNA is TGTGCCAGCAGCTCCAGCGGAGGGAGAAACACCGGGGAGCTGTTTTTT. It specifies CASSSSGGRNTGELFF. The chain has TRBV11-2 and TRBJ2-2, with a possible D match to TRBD2 (6 bases). The CDR3 covers 16 residues. Germline-derived CDR1 and CDR2 are SGHAT and FQNNGV. V dropped 4 bases and J dropped 2 bases, with 14 bases sitting between them.